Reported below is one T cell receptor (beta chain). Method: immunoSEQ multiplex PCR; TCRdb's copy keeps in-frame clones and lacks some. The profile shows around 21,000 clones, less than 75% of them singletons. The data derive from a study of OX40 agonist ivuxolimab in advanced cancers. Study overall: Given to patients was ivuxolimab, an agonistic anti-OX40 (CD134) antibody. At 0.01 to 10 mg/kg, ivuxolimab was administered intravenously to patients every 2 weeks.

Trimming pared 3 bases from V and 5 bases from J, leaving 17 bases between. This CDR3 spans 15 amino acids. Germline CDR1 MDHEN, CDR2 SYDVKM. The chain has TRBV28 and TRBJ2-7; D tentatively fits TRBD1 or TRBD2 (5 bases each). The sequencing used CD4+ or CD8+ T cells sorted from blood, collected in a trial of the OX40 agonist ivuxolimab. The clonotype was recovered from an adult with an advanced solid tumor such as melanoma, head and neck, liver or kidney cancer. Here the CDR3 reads CASSLRAGLVNEQYF. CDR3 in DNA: TGTGCCAGCAGTTTGCGGGCAGGGTTAGTCAACGAGCAGTACTTC.